The 21 T cell receptor beta chains in this list originate from one sample, sequenced in a study of cytomegalovirus exposure and HLA in healthy donors. With 60 Vbeta and 13 Jbeta primers, the PCR was carried out. The data were produced by immunoSEQ multiplex PCR, yet TCRdb's version contains in-frame clones alone and is incomplete. Of roughly 120,000 clones listed, 70% to 80% are singletons. Sequenced material: PBMCs. These receptors came from a man aged 50-60 years in good health and CMV-seronegative.

The rearrangement links TRBV29-1 to TRBJ2-7, with TRBD2 matching 11 bases. V dropped 4 bases and J dropped 0; count of bases not matched to a gene: 5. Germline V lookup: CDR1 SQVTM, CDR2 ANQGSEA. CDR3 length: 15 residues. The CDR3 bases are TGCAGCGTTGGGGGACTAGCGGTGACCTCCTACGAGCAGTACTTC. Its translation: CSVGGLAVTSYEQYF.

This clone was observed once. In DNA, the CDR3 is TGTGCCAGCAGTTACGGGACAGTTCTGAACTATGGCTACACCTTC. It codes for CASSYGTVLNYGYTF. This sequence joins TRBV28 and TRBJ1-2; 7 bases map to TRBD1. The CDR3 is made up of 15 amino acids. V was clipped by 4 bases and J by 2 bases; unmatched bases: 7. The germline V gene encodes CDR1 MDHEN and CDR2 SYDVKM.

The chain couples TRBV7-9 to TRBJ1-1; a weak D match, TRBD1 (6 bases). CDR1 is SEHNR, CDR2 FQNEAQ, per germline (reference sequence). Trimming removed 3 bases from V and 1 base from J, with 9 bases in between. This CDR3 region has 14 residues. The CDR3 reads CASSFAGENTEAFF. CDR3 coding DNA: TGTGCCAGCAGCTTTGCAGGGGAGAACACTGAAGCTTTCTTT.

The chain joins TRBV6-5 to TRBJ2-3; TRBD2 agrees at 11 bases. CDR3 length equals 15 residues. V gave up 7 bases and J gave up 2 bases; unmatched junction bases: 5. CDR1 and CDR2 from the germline V gene are MNHEY and SVGAGI. CDR3 in amino acids: CASTETSGDTDTQYF. The CDR3 DNA reads as TGTGCCAGCACCGAGACTAGCGGGGACACAGATACGCAGTATTTT.

The J gene is TRBJ1-4, the V gene TRBV5-1; a weak D match, TRBD1 (6 bases). Germline assignment: CDR1 SGHRS and CDR2 YFSETQ. The CDR3 sequence is 15 residues long. Trimming left V 4 bases short and J 5 bases short, with 15 bases between. CDR3 sequence (DNA): TGCGCCAGCAGCGTAATGGGGGGGCCCAATGAAAAACTGTTTTTT. The encoded protein is CASSVMGGPNEKLFF.

This chain uses TRBV7-9 with TRBJ1-4; the match to TRBD1 covers 7 bases. Germline CDR1 reads SEHNR; CDR2 reads FQNEAQ (reference sequence). J gave up 6 bases and V 5 bases, and 3 bases lay outside the gene matches. The CDR3 sequence is 13 residues long. CDR3 amino acids: CASSLGQDEKLFF. The CDR3 nucleotides read TGTGCCAGCAGCCTCGGACAGGATGAAAAACTGTTTTTT.

The chain uses TRBV7-2 and TRBJ2-5; 7 positions agree with TRBD1. Germline-derived CDR1 and CDR2 are SGHTA and FQGNSA. The CDR3 spans 15 residues. J lost 5 bases, V lost 3 bases, and 9 bases had no gene match. CDR3 bases: TGTGCCAGCAGCTTTAACAGGGGTTTAGGGGAGACCCAGTACTTC. Translating gives CASSFNRGLGETQYF.

This clone appeared once. The chain combines TRBV9 with TRBJ1-2; a weak D match, TRBD1 (5 bases). This CDR3 is 14 amino acids long. Trimming pared 2 bases from V and 7 bases from J, leaving 15 bases between. Germline CDR1 reads SGDLS; CDR2 reads YYNGEE. The CDR3 bases are TGTGCCAGCAGCGTCGGGGGTACCAAGGGTGGCTACACCTTC. Translated: CASSVGGTKGGYTF.

The chain employs TRBV6-5 and TRBJ2-7; D is ambiguous. The CDR3 extends over 15 amino acids. Germline lookup yields CDR1 MNHEY and CDR2 SVGAGI. The germline V and J ends were trimmed by 4 bases and 0 bases, with 13 bases remaining between them. The DNA for the CDR3 is TGTGCCAGCAGTTCGGGTGCCACTACCTCCTACGAGCAGTACTTC. It is translated as CASSSGATTSYEQYF.

The chain recombines TRBV2 with TRBJ2-7, with TRBD2 matching over 7 bases. The CDR3 contains 12 residues. Trimming at V came to 7 bases and at J to 3 bases, leaving 3 bases not matched to a gene. Per germline, CDR1 SNHLY and CDR2 FYNNEI. The CDR3 nucleotides read TGTGCCAGCATGGGGGGGGGCTACGAGCAGTACTTC. Residues: CASMGGGYEQYF.

This chain connects TRBV19 to TRBJ2-7; a weak D match, TRBD2 (6 bases). This CDR3 has 14 residues. The germline V gene has CDR1 LNHDA and CDR2 SQIVND (reference sequence). V was shortened by 3 bases and J by 3 bases, with 12 bases between the two germline ends. CDR3 in DNA: TGTGCCAGTAGTATTGGAGGGAGACACTACGAGCAGTACTTC. Translated, it gives CASSIGGRHYEQYF.

This chain uses TRBV30 with TRBJ2-1; weak D call: TRBD2 (6 bases). Germline CDR1 GTSNPN, CDR2 SVGIG (reference sequence). Trimming stripped 6 bases from V and 0 bases from J, with 18 bases between. The CDR3 is made up of 16 amino acids. The CDR3 spells CACIPRRAGSYNEQFF. CDR3 nucleotides: TGTGCCTGCATCCCAAGGAGGGCGGGCTCCTACAATGAGCAGTTCTTC. The variable domain in full, with the rest retrieved from reference TRBV30 and TRBJ2-1, is SQTIHQWPATLVQPVGSPLSLECTVEGTSNPNLYWYRQAAGRGLQLLFYSVGIGQISSEVPQNLSASRPQDRQFILSSKKLLLSDSGFYLCACIPRRAGSYNEQFFGPGTRLTVL.

This clone was seen a few times. The chain employs TRBV5-4 and TRBJ2-1; 8 nucleotides line up with TRBD2. V gave up 6 bases and J gave up 5 bases; unmatched junction bases: 7. This CDR3 has 14 amino acids. Germline CDR1 and CDR2: SGHNT and YYREEE (reference sequence). As DNA, the CDR3 is TGTGCCAGCAACCGGGGGGGGCCTGACAATGAGCAGTTCTTC. It codes for CASNRGGPDNEQFF.

The chain is built from TRBV9 and TRBJ1-2; D may be TRBD1 (6 bases). Germline CDR1 reads SGDLS; CDR2 reads YYNGEE. The CDR3 is 15 residues long. The germline V and J ends were trimmed by 5 bases and 4 bases, with 18 bases remaining between them. This CDR3 is CASREGIGRGYGYTF. The CDR3 DNA follows: TGTGCCAGCAGGGAAGGGATCGGCAGGGGCTATGGCTACACCTTC.

This clone has just a few counts. V gene TRBV5-1 combines with J gene TRBJ1-1; no reliable D call. The V gene's germline CDR1 is SGHRS and CDR2 YFSETQ. Trimming cost V 2 bases and J 8 bases, with 13 bases left between them. This CDR3 comprises 13 residues. The CDR3 nucleotides are TGCGCCAGCAGCTTCTCCGAGGGCGGGGAAGCTTTCTTT. Its protein is CASSFSEGGEAFF.

This chain connects TRBV5-1 to TRBJ2-6, with D tentatively TRBD1 (6 bases). Trimming removed 5 bases at V and 0 bases at J, with 12 bases between. Germline V CDR1 and CDR2: SGHRS, YFSETQ. The CDR3 sequence is 16 residues long. The CDR3 region is CASRRGTHSGANVLTF. CDR3 in DNA: TGCGCCAGCAGAAGGGGGACCCACTCTGGGGCCAACGTCCTGACTTTC. Supplemented by reference TRBV5-1 and TRBJ2-6, the full variable domain reads KAGVTQTPRYLIKTRGQQVTLSCSPISGHRSVSWYQQTPGQGLQFLFEYFSETQRNKGNFPGRFSGRQFSNSRSEMNVSTLELGDSALYLCASRRGTHSGANVLTFGAGSRLTVL.

This clone was observed a few times. The chain combines TRBV6-1 with TRBJ2-7; the D gene is possibly TRBD2 (6 bases). The CDR3 is made up of 18 amino acids. Germline V CDR1 and CDR2: MNHNS, SASEGT. V lost 1 base, J lost 3 bases, and 22 bases lay in between. CDR3 residues: CASSEGGVWGSLNYEQYV. CDR3 nucleotides: TGTGCCAGCAGTGAAGGGGGGGTGTGGGGTAGTCTGAACTACGAGCAGTACGTC.

This clone has only a few counts. The J gene is TRBJ1-4, the V gene TRBV6-6, with 8 bases that match TRBD1. The CDR3 loop spans 14 amino acids. V lost 0 bases to trimming and J lost 11 bases; unmatched junction nucleotides: 5. The germline gives CDR1 MNHNY, CDR2 SVGAGI (reference sequence). The CDR3 spells CASSYSETGDKLFF. DNA of the CDR3: TGTGCCAGCAGTTACTCTGAGACAGGGGATAAACTGTTTTTT.

The chain recombines TRBV6-5 with TRBJ2-1; 7 bases agree with TRBD2. CDR3 length equals 15 residues. Germline V CDR1 and CDR2: MNHEY, SVGAGI. Trimming took 4 bases from V and 0 from J; bases not matched to a gene: 3. The CDR3 reads CASSSSGSSYNEQFF. The CDR3 DNA reads as TGTGCCAGCAGTTCTAGCGGCAGCTCCTACAATGAGCAGTTCTTC.

Turning to this clone: Other nucleotide sequences in the sample specify the same CDR3. J is TRBJ1-3 and V is TRBV19; tentative D call: TRBD1 (6 bases). The germline V and J ends were trimmed by 4 bases and 0 bases, with 13 bases remaining between them. The CDR3 spans 16 residues. Germline lookup yields CDR1 LNHDA and CDR2 SQIVND (reference sequence). CDR3 region: CASSRQGTGSGNTIYF. The CDR3 bases are TGTGCCAGTAGTAGGCAGGGGACCGGCTCTGGAAACACCATATATTTT. The variable domain in full, completed from reference TRBV19 and TRBJ1-3, reads DGGITQSPKYLFRKEGQNVTLSCEQNLNHDAMYWYRQDPGQGLRLIYYSQIVNDFQKGDIAEGYSVSREKKESFPLTVTSAQKNPTAFYLCASSRQGTGSGNTIYFGEGSWLTVV.

The rearrangement uses TRBV7-2 and TRBJ2-7; D perhaps matches TRBD2 (5 bases). The germline V and J ends were trimmed by 1 base and 0 bases, with 10 bases remaining between them. Per germline, CDR1 SGHTA and CDR2 FQGNSA. The CDR3 consists of 15 residues. CDR3 loop: CASSLVTGNSYEQYF. CDR3 DNA sequence: TGTGCCAGCAGCTTAGTCACGGGGAACTCCTACGAGCAGTACTTC. Full variable domain (outside the CDR3, taken from reference TRBV7-2 and TRBJ2-7): GAGVSQSPSNKVTEKGKDVELRCDPISGHTALYWYRQSLGQGLEFLIYFQGNSAPDKSGLPSDRFSAERTGGSVSTLTIQRTQQEDSAVYLCASSLVTGNSYEQYFGPGTRLTVT.